The text below deals with one TCR beta chain. Its antigen is still unknown. The data stem from a study of vaccination and CD4 T cells after COVID-19. Study-wide background: Overlapping spike pools from SARS-CoV-2 and HCoV-NL63, HCoV-OC43 and HCoV-229E served as culture stimuli.

This sample's treatment: approximately 9-day PBMC culture with coronavirus spike peptide pools or control peptides (ViraFEST assay). Sequenced with the Oncomine TCR Beta short-read assay was DNA taken from cultured CD4+ T cells. TCRdb used MiXCR to reprocess the PCR reads, holding one entry per CDR3 protein. The sample shows some 10,000 distinct CDR3 sequences, 51% of them seen only once. The V gene lost 0 bases and the J gene lost 1 base, with 12 bases spanning the gap. The germline CDR1 and CDR2 sequences are LNHNV and YYDKDF (reference sequence). CDR3 length: 16 residues. The genes are TRBV15 and TRBJ1-1; possibly TRBD1 for D (5 bases). The origin of this receptor is a human donor who had recovered from COVID-19. Specimen: CD4+ T cells from blood, cultured in vitro. The CDR3: CATSRDGGVGNTEAFF. The CDR3 DNA reads TGTGCCACCAGCAGAGATGGGGGGGTGGGGAACACTGAAGCTTTCTTT. The full variable domain, completed using reference TRBV15 and TRBJ1-1, is DAMVIQNPRYQVTQFGKPVTLSCSQTLNHNVMYWYQQKSSQAPKLLFHYYDKDFNNEADTPDNFQSRRPNTSFCFLDIRSPGLGDTAMYLCATSRDGGVGNTEAFFGQGTRLTVV.